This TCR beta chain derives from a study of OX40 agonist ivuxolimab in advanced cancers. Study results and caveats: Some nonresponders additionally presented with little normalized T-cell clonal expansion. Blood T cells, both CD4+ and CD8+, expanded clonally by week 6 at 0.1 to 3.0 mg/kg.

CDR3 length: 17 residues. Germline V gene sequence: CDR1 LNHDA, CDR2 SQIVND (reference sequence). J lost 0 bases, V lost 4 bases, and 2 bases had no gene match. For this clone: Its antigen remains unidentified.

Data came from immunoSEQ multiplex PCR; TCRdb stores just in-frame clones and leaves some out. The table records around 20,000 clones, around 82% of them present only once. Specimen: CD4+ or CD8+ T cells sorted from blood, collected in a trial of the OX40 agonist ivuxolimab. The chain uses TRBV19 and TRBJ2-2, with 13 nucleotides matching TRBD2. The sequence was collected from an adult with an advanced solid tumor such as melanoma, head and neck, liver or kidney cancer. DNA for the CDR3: TGTGCCAGTAGTACACTAGCGGGAGGGCCGAACACCGGGGAGCTGTTTTTT. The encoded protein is CASSTLAGGPNTGELFF.